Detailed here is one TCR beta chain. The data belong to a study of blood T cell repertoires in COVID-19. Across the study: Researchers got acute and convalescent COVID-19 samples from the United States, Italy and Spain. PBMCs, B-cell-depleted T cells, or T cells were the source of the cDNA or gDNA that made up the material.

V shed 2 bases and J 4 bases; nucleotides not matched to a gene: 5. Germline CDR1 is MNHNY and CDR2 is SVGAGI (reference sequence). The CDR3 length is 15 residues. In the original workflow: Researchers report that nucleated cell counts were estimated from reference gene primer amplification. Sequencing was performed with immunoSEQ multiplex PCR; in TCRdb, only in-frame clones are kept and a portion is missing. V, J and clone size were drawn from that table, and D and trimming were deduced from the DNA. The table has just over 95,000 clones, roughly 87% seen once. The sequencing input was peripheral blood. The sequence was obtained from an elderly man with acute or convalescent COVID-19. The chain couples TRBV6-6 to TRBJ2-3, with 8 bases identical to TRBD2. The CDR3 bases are TGTGCCAGCAGTTACCCCGGGGGGGACCCAGATACGCAGTATTTT. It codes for CASSYPGGDPDTQYF.